The clone carrying this T cell receptor beta chain was seen once. The CDR3 is made up of 13 amino acids. The germline V gene encodes CDR1 SGHRS and CDR2 YFSETQ. After removal of 6 bases from V and 5 bases from J, the junction contained 7 bases not matched to a gene. The data belong to a study of blood T cells in healthy people across ages. Total RNA extraction produced at least 5.5 micrograms (per sample) for the study. Using a J-beta primer mix together with a sample-barcoded 5' primer, a second PCR was run for about 6 to 11 cycles. One entry per CDR3 protein, called by TCRdb with MiXCR from the 5' RACE reads. This table has 890,000 or so distinct CDR3 sequences, around 68% appearing once.

The origin of this receptor is a man aged 25 to 40 in good health. This chain joins TRBV5-1 and TRBJ2-7; 8 positions agree with TRBD1. Specimen: blood. The CDR3 is CASKGTGNDEQYF. Written as DNA, the CDR3 is TGCGCCAGCAAGGGGACAGGAAACGACGAGCAGTACTTC.